This TCR beta chain was identified during a study of cytomegalovirus exposure and HLA in healthy donors. Across the whole study: Researchers previously reported finding some 110 million unique TCR beta sequences from approximately 200 million T cells. Whole-study findings and limits: Sequencing likely caused a cluster of highly shared sequence variants. A link between a missense DCLRE1C variant and TCR beta V- and J-gene trimming emerged from a later analysis.

Notes on this clone: Its antigen is unknown.

Germline V CDR1 and CDR2: MNHNY, SVGAGI (reference sequence). Trimming took off 0 bases at V and 4 bases at J, with 16 bases between the two ends. The CDR3 loop spans 16 amino acids. Every donor was a healthy person donating bone marrow. It was with 60 Vbeta and 13 Jbeta primers that the PCR ran. Measured with immunoSEQ multiplex PCR; TCRdb has only the in-frame clones, and not every one. The sample shows around 90,000 clones, around 77% of them seen only once. V usage is TRBV6-6 and J usage is TRBJ2-7; D perhaps matches TRBD2 (6 bases). This sequence originates from a man aged 25 to 40 in good health and CMV-seronegative. Sequencing used PBMCs. CDR3 bases: TGTGCCAGCAGTTACTCGGCTTTTGGGGACTCATACGAGCAGTACTTC. This codes for CASSYSAFGDSYEQYF.